This TCR beta chain came from a study of blood T cells in healthy people across ages. Across the whole study: Researchers report that template switching captured about one barcoded beta molecule per two T cells.

For the second PCR, which ran for about 7 to 11 cycles, a sample-barcoded 5' primer and a J-beta primer mix were used. TCRdb reprocessed the 5' RACE reads with MiXCR, giving one entry per CDR3 protein. The sample shows fewer than 700,000 distinct CDR3 sequences, around 48% of them seen only once. Between the trimmed V and J ends, which lost 5 bases and 3 bases, there was a span of 24 bases. The CDR3 is 18 residues long. Germline CDR1 is SGHTA and CDR2 is FQGNSA. This clonotype was found a few times. The rearrangement uses TRBV7-2 and TRBJ2-3; weak D call: TRBD2 (5 bases). The receptor comes from a man aged 80 or over in good health. The specimen sequenced was blood. The CDR3 bases are TGTGCCAGCAGCCCTAGGGCAACTAGAGTACCCCCTACAGATACGCAGTATTTT. It codes for CASSPRATRVPPTDTQYF. Supplemented by reference TRBV7-2 and TRBJ2-3, the full variable domain reads GAGVSQSPSNKVTEKGKDVELRCDPISGHTALYWYRQSLGQGLEFLIYFQGNSAPDKSGLPSDRFSAERTGGSVSTLTIQRTQQEDSAVYLCASSPRATRVPPTDTQYFGPGTRLTVL.